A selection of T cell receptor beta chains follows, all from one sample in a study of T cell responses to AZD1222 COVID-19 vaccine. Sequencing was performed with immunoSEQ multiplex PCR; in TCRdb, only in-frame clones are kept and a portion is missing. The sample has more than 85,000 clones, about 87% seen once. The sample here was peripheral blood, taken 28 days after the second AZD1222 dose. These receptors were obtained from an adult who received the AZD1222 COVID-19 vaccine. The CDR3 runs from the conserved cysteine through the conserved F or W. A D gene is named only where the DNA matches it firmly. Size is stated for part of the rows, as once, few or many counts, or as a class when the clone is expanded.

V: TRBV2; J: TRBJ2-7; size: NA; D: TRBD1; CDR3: CASRAFGTGGLDEQYF; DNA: TGTGCCAGCAGAGCCTTTGGGACAGGGGGGCTTGACGAGCAGTACTTC
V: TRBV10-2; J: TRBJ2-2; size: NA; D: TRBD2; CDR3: CASSGTSGFGAGELFF; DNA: TGCGCCAGCAGCGGGACTAGCGGGTTTGGGGCTGGGGAGCTGTTTTTT
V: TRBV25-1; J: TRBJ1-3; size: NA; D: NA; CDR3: CASTWGNTIYF; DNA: TGTGCCAGCACCTGGGGAAACACCATATATTTT
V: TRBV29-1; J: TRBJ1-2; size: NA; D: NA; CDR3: CSVEGRGGYTF; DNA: TGCAGCGTTGAAGGTAGAGGGGGCTACACCTTC
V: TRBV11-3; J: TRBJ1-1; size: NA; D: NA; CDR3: CASSPGEGTEAFF; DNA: TGTGCCAGCAGCCCAGGGGAGGGCACTGAAGCTTTCTTT
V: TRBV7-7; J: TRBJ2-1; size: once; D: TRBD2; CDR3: CASSLGTSGAGEQFF; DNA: TGTGCTAGCAGCTTAGGGACTAGCGGGGCTGGGGAGCAGTTCTTC
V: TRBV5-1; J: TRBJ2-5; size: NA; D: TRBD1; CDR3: CASTTGQGPNLKETQYF; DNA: TGCGCCAGCACCACAGGACAGGGCCCGAACCTGAAAGAGACCCAGTACTTC
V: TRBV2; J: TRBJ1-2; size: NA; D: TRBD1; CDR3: CASMAGGYGYTF; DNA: TGTGCCAGCATGGCAGGGGGATATGGCTACACCTTC
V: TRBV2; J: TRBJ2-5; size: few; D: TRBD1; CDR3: CASSGGQGAGTQYF; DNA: TGTGCCAGCAGCGGAGGACAGGGGGCCGGGACCCAGTACTTC
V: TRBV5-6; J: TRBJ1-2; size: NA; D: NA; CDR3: CASRFGLGGNYGYTF; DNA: TGTGCCAGCAGGTTCGGACTGGGAGGTAACTATGGCTACACCTTC
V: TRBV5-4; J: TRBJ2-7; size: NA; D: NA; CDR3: CASSLVPNASYEQYF; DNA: TGTGCCAGCAGCTTGGTGCCTAACGCCTCCTACGAGCAGTACTTC
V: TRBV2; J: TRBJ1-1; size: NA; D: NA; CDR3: CAGSTQRGPGVEAFF; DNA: TGTGCCGGCAGTACCCAGAGGGGACCGGGAGTTGAAGCTTTCTTT
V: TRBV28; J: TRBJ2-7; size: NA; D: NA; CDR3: CASSLSGAGHGKQYF; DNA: TGTGCCAGCAGTTTATCAGGGGCGGGTCACGGCAAGCAGTACTTC
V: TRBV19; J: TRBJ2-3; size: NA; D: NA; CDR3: CVPLPPTDTQYF; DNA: TGTGTCCCCCTTCCCCCCACAGATACGCAGTATTTT
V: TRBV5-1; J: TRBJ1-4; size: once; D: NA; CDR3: CASSLAGGEAARGLFF; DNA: TGCGCCAGCAGCTTGGCGGGGGGTGAGGCCGCCCGTGGACTGTTTTTT
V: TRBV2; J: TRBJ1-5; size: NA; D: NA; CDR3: CASNMLISNQPQHF; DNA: TGTGCCAGCAACATGTTAATAAGCAATCAGCCCCAGCATTTT
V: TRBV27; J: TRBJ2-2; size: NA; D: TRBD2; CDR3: CASSLTTSAGGELFF; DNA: TGTGCCAGCAGTTTGACCACTAGCGCGGGCGGGGAGCTGTTTTTT
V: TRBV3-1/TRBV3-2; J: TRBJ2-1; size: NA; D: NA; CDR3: CASRAGGDEQFF; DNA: TGTGCCAGCAGAGCAGGGGGGGATGAGCAGTTCTTC
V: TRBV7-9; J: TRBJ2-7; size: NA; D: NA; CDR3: CASSLVGAQGNEQYF; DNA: TGTGCCAGCAGCTTAGTCGGGGCCCAAGGAAACGAGCAGTACTTC
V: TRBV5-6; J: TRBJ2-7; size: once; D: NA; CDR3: CASSTGLLSSYEQYF; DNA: TGTGCCAGCAGCACGGGACTCCTGAGCTCCTACGAGCAGTACTTC
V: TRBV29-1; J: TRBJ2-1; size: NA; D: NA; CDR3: CSVDLTYNEQFF; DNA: TGCAGCGTTGACCTCACGTACAATGAGCAGTTCTTC
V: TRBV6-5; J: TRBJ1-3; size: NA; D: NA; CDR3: CASSYLGSGNTIYF; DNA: TGTGCCAGCAGTTATTTGGGCTCTGGAAACACCATATATTTT
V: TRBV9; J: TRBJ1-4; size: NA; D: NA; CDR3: CASSPGLSNEKLFF; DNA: TGTGCCAGCAGCCCGGGGCTGTCTAATGAAAAACTGTTTTTT
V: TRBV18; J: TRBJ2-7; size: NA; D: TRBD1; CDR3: CASSPSTGGYEQYF; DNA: TGTGCCAGCTCTCCATCGACAGGGGGCTACGAGCAGTACTTC
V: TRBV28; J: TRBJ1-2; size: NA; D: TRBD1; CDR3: CASNPLLDRRNYGYTF; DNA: TGTGCCAGCAACCCCCTTTTGGACAGGAGAAACTATGGCTACACCTTC
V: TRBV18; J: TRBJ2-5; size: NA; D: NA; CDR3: CASSPPGEETQYF; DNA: TGTGCCAGCTCACCACCGGGGGAGGAGACCCAGTACTTC
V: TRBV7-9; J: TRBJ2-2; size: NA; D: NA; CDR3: CASEPKPGGGPGTGELFF; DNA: TGTGCCAGTGAACCAAAGCCCGGGGGCGGGCCGGGGACCGGGGAGCTGTTTTTT
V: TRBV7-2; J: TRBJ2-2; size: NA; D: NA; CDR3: CASSLVSLTGELFF; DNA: TGTGCCAGCAGCTTAGTGTCGCTCACCGGGGAGCTGTTTTTT
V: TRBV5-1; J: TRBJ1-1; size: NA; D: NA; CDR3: CASSLGWGEHTEAFF; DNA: TGCGCCAGCAGCTTGGGTTGGGGGGAGCACACTGAAGCTTTCTTT
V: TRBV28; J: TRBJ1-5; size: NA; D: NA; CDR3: CASRSHPDSNQPQHF; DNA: TGTGCCAGCCGCTCCCATCCCGATAGCAATCAGCCCCAGCATTTT
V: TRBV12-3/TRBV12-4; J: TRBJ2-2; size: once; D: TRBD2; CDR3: CASSYGRPGELFF; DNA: TGTGCCAGCAGTTACGGGAGGCCCGGGGAGCTGTTTTTT
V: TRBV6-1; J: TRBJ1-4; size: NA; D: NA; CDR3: CASSEDIPGVEDEKLFF; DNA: TGTGCCAGCAGTGAAGATATCCCGGGGGTCGAAGATGAAAAACTGTTTTTT
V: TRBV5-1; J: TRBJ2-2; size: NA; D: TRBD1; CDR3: CASSFRTGRTGELFF; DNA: TGCGCCAGCAGCTTCCGGACAGGGCGAACCGGGGAGCTGTTTTTT
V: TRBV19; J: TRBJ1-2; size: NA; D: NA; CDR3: CASSIRGSYGYTF; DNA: TGTGCCAGTAGTATTAGGGGGTCCTATGGCTACACCTTC
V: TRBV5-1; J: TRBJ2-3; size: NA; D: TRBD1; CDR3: CASSRVRDSKSTDTQYF; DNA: TGCGCCAGCAGCCGGGTCCGGGACAGCAAAAGCACAGATACGCAGTATTTT
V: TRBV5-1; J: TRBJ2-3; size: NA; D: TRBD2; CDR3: CASSLLASSTDTQYF; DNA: TGCGCCAGCAGCCTACTAGCGTCTAGCACGGATACGCAGTATTTT
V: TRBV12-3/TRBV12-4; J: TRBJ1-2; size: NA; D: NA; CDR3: CASSLALYGYTF; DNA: TGTGCCAGCAGTTTGGCCCTCTATGGCTACACCTTC
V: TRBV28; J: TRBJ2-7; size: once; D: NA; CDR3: CASSRGHTYEQYF; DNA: TGTGCCAGCAGTAGAGGACATACCTACGAGCAGTACTTC
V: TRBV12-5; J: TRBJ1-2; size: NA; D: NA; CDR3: CASGLVPRNYGYTF; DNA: TGTGCTAGTGGTTTGGTACCCCGTAACTATGGCTACACCTTC
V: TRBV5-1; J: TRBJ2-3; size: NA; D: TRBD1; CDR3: CASSFPGGGTDTQYF; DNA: TGCGCCAGCAGCTTCCCAGGGGGCGGCACAGATACGCAGTATTTT
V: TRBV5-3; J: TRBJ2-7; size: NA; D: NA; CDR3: CARSSRRGKTYEQYF; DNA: TGTGCCAGATCCTCCCGGCGTGGGAAAACCTACGAGCAGTACTTC
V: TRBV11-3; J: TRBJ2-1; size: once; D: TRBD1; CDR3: CASRQGQYNEQFF; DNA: TGTGCAAGCAGACAGGGGCAGTACAATGAGCAGTTCTTC
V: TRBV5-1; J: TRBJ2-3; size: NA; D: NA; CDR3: CASSNPFRDTQYF; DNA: TGCGCCAGCAGCAACCCATTTAGGGATACGCAGTATTTT
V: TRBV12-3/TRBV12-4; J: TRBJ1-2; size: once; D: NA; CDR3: CASSLRQVYGYTF; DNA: TGTGCCAGCAGTTTACGACAGGTCTATGGCTACACCTTC